Sequencing of this T cell receptor beta chain was carried out in a study of OX40 agonist ivuxolimab in advanced cancers. Study overall: Patients with hepatocellular carcinoma, melanoma, renal cell or head and neck cancer made up the dose-escalation patients.

Profiled with immunoSEQ multiplex PCR; TCRdb holds only in-frame clones, not every one. The data show around 100,000 clones, approximately 90% seen once. Trimming pared 3 bases from V and 4 bases from J, leaving 9 bases between. The germline gives CDR1 LGHNT, CDR2 FRNRAP. This CDR3 is built from 14 residues. Broader study findings: Averaging showed that CD8+ T cells had more expanded clones than CD4+ did.

Comments on this clone: No antigen is known for it.

The TCR sequence derives from an adult with an advanced solid tumor such as melanoma, head and neck, liver or kidney cancer. The V and J genes are TRBV12-5 and TRBJ2-2, with D uncertain. Sequencing was performed on CD4+ or CD8+ T cells sorted from blood, taken in a trial of the OX40 agonist ivuxolimab. CDR3 region: CASGFSGITGELFF. In DNA form, the CDR3 reads TGTGCTAGTGGTTTTTCAGGCATCACCGGGGAGCTGTTTTTT. Full variable domain (missing parts from reference TRBV12-5 and TRBJ2-2): DARVTQTPRHKVTEMGQEVTMRCQPILGHNTVFWYRQTMMQGLELLAYFRNRAPLDDSGMPKDRFSAEMPDATLATLKIQPSEPRDSAVYFCASGFSGITGELFFGEGSRLTVL.